This passage covers 29 T cell receptor beta chains from one sample sequenced in a study of T cells in Graves' hyperthyroidism and ophthalmopathy. The TCR beta CDR3 regions underwent amplification using RNA transcripts as the source. The study used the HTBI primer set for a first-round RT-PCR of the TCR CDR3. TCRdb itself ran the multiplex PCR reads through MiXCR, one entry per CDR3 protein. Here the sample spans roughly 740,000 distinct CDR3 sequences, roughly 15% being singletons. The material sequenced was blood. These receptors all come from a man between 18 and 35 years old with Graves' hyperthyroidism.

This clonotype was counted between two and nine times. Sequence at one end of the junction differs from germline and may be a read error. The gene calls are TRBV2 and TRBJ2-5; 9 nucleotides match TRBD2. CDR1 and CDR2 (germline): SNHLY, FYNNEI. The CDR3 consists of 12 residues. CDR3 sequence (DNA): TGTGCCAGCACCAAAATAGCTAGCGGGGCGAACTTC. The encoded protein is CASTKIASGANF.

This clonotype was found many times. This chain connects TRBV5-1 to TRBJ1-1; the D gene is possibly TRBD1 (5 bases). CDR3 size: 14 residues. V was pared by 2 bases and J by 5 bases, with 13 bases between. Germline V gives CDR1 SGHRS, CDR2 YFSETQ. CDR3 sequence reads: CASSFQGGRTEAFF. The CDR3 DNA is TGCGCCAGCAGCTTCCAGGGAGGAAGAACTGAAGCTTTCTTT.

This clonotype was observed a single time. The chain has TRBV7-2 and TRBJ2-1; 10 nucleotides match TRBD2. CDR3 length equals 17 residues. The germline CDR1 and CDR2 sequences are SGHTA and FQGNSA. V lost 3 bases to trimming and J lost 5 bases; unmatched junction nucleotides: 10. Written as DNA, the CDR3 is TGTGCCAGCAGCTTTCGACTAGCGGGCCTAACCGACAATGAGCAGTTCTTC. Encoded protein: CASSFRLAGLTDNEQFF.

Many counts were recorded for this clonotype. The chain is built from TRBV27 and TRBJ2-3; 8 positions match TRBD2. This CDR3 is 14 amino acids long. Germline V CDR1 and CDR2: MNHEY, SMNVEV (reference sequence). Germline trimming cut 10 bases from V and 3 bases from J; bases unmatched to any gene: 9. CDR3 amino acids: CATSGGYSTDTQYF. Written as DNA, the CDR3 is TGTGCCACTTCGGGAGGGTACAGTACAGATACGCAGTATTTT.

This clonotype was seen at least ten times. CDR3: CASSLSSSGANVLTF. DNA of the CDR3: TGTGCCAGCAGCTTAAGTAGCTCTGGGGCCAACGTCCTGACTTTC. The chain is built from TRBV7-2 and TRBJ2-6, with no clear D. Germline values: CDR1 SGHTA, CDR2 FQGNSA. The V and J ends lost 2 bases and 0 bases respectively, with 5 bases between them. The CDR3 runs to 15 residues. The whole variable domain, filled in from reference TRBV7-2 and TRBJ2-6, reads GAGVSQSPSNKVTEKGKDVELRCDPISGHTALYWYRQSLGQGLEFLIYFQGNSAPDKSGLPSDRFSAERTGGSVSTLTIQRTQQEDSAVYLCASSLSSSGANVLTFGAGSRLTVL.

To note about this clonotype: A read error may account for a junction end that differs from germline. This chain connects TRBV15 to TRBJ2-2; D might be TRBD1 or TRBD2, each matching 5 bases. CDR1 is LNHNV and CDR2 is YYDKDF in the germline V gene (reference sequence). The CDR3 spans 18 residues. CDR3 sequence reads: CATSMTPERGPNAGELFF. CDR3 in DNA: TGTGCCACCAGCATGACCCCCGAGAGGGGTCCGAACGCCGGGGAGCTGTTTTTT.

This clonotype was detected ten times or more. The gene calls are TRBV18 and TRBJ1-1; TRBD1 aligns across 8 bases. CDR3 size: 17 residues. In germline, CDR1 is KGHSH, CDR2 LQKENI. V gave up 4 bases and J gave up 1 base; unmatched junction bases: 11. The CDR3 nucleotides read TGTGCCAGCTCACTACGGACAGGGATTTCGACGAACACTGAAGCTTTCTTT. Translating it yields CASSLRTGISTNTEAFF.

The J gene is TRBJ1-3, the V gene TRBV5-1; D unclear. CDR1 and CDR2 (germline): SGHRS, YFSETQ. The CDR3 is 14 residues long. The V and J ends lost 3 bases and 0 bases respectively, with 7 bases between them. The CDR3 reads CASSSDVSGNTIYF. The CDR3, as DNA: TGCGCCAGCAGCTCGGACGTCTCTGGAAACACCATATATTTT.

This clonotype has ten or more counts. CDR3 amino acids: CASSYSGRTKGGYTF. The CDR3 coding sequence is TGTGCCAGCAGTTACTCGGGCAGGACCAAGGGTGGCTACACCTTC. The rearrangement links TRBV6-6 to TRBJ1-2; no reliable D call. V dropped 0 bases and J dropped 7 bases, with 15 bases sitting between them. Germline CDR1 is MNHNY and CDR2 is SVGAGI (reference sequence). The CDR3 has 15 amino acids.

This chain uses TRBV28 with TRBJ2-1; D not certain. The germline V gene has CDR1 MDHEN and CDR2 SYDVKM. The CDR3 extends over 13 amino acids. V was clipped by 2 bases and J by 5 bases, with 7 bases between them. In nucleotides, the CDR3 is TGTGCCAGCAGTTTACGGGTCCACAATGAGCAGTTCTTC. Translation: CASSLRVHNEQFF.

This clonotype was picked up a small number of times. The rearrangement joins TRBV12-3 or TRBV12-4 to TRBJ2-4, with D perhaps matching TRBD1 (6 bases). The CDR3 covers 12 residues. V lost 5 bases, J lost 8 bases, and 10 bases lay in between. The CDR3 spells CASSTGIDIQYF. The CDR3 DNA sequence: TGTGCCAGCAGTACAGGGATTGACATTCAGTACTTC.

This clonotype appeared many times. The chain is built from TRBV24-1 and TRBJ1-5; D uncertain. The CDR3 is 16 amino acids. V lost 7 bases, J lost 2 bases, and 17 bases lay in between. The germline CDR1 and CDR2 sequences are KGHDR and SFDVKD. CDR3 nucleotides: TGTGCCACCAGGAAATACGGGCCGGAGGGCAATCAGCCCCAGCATTTT. This sequence encodes CATRKYGPEGNQPQHF.

This clonotype was recorded many times. CDR3 in amino acids: CASSVESSDQYEQYF. CDR3 nucleotide sequence: TGTGCCAGCAGCGTAGAGTCTAGCGACCAATACGAGCAGTACTTC. The chain couples TRBV9 to TRBJ2-7; possible D gene TRBD2, 6 bases. The germline CDR1 and CDR2 sequences are SGDLS and YYNGEE. The V and J ends lost 0 bases and 4 bases respectively, with 14 bases between them. The CDR3 spans 15 residues.

This clonotype was counted many times. The gene calls are TRBV20-1 and TRBJ2-7; either TRBD1 or TRBD2 may fit D (7 bases each). Germline values: CDR1 DFQATT, CDR2 SNEGSKA (reference sequence). V was pared by 6 bases and J by 1 base, with 16 bases between. This CDR3 comprises 14 residues. As DNA, the CDR3 is TGCAGTGCCAGGGGGGGGGCAGGATCCTACGAGCAGTACTTC. This translates into CSARGGAGSYEQYF.

The V gene is TRBV11-2, the J gene TRBJ2-3; 8 bases agree with TRBD2. J lost 10 bases, V lost 5 bases, and 5 bases had no gene match. CDR1 is SGHAT, CDR2 FQNNGV, per germline. The CDR3 spans 12 residues. The CDR3 sequence is CASSLPGGAQYF. CDR3 DNA sequence: TGTGCCAGCAGCCTCCCGGGGGGGGCGCAGTATTTT. Full variable domain (missing parts from reference TRBV11-2 and TRBJ2-3): EAGVAQSPRYKIIEKRQSVAFWCNPISGHATLYWYQQILGQGPKLLIQFQNNGVVDDSQLPKDRFSAERLKGVDSTLKIQPAKLEDSAVYLCASSLPGGAQYFGPGTRLTVL.

As regards this clonotype: The conserved final phenylalanine or tryptophan is absent from the CDR3, which likely points to a read error. The chain is built from TRBV2 and TRBJ2-5; weak D call: TRBD2 (5 bases). Looked up from germline, CDR1 is SNHLY and CDR2 is FYNNEI. The ends were cut back, 6 bases at V and 5 bases at J, with 10 bases in the middle. This CDR3 has 12 residues. The chain's CDR3 is CASSAGRETQYL. CDR3 coding DNA: TGTGCCAGCAGCGCGGGTCGGGAGACCCAGTACCTC.

This clonotype was counted ten times or more. The J gene is TRBJ1-2, the V gene TRBV12-3 or TRBV12-4; D is ambiguous. The V gene lost 6 bases and the J gene lost 2 bases, with 10 bases spanning the gap. CDR3 length: 13 amino acids. For the CDR3, the DNA is TGTGCCAGCAGCGCGGGATCAAACTATGGCTACACCTTC. Its protein product is CASSAGSNYGYTF.

This clonotype was detected only a few times. The chain carries TRBV28 and TRBJ2-7; the D is unclear. CDR3 length: 14 amino acids. Per germline, CDR1 MDHEN and CDR2 SYDVKM. The V and J ends lost 1 base and 2 bases respectively, with 9 bases between them. The chain's CDR3 is CASSLFLGPYEQYF. CDR3 bases: TGTGCCAGCAGTTTATTCCTGGGCCCCTACGAGCAGTACTTC.

The V call is TRBV20-1, the J call TRBJ1-4, with 8 positions matching TRBD1. Losses at the gene ends were 6 bases for V and 8 bases for J; bases not matched to a gene: 8. Germline values: CDR1 DFQATT, CDR2 SNEGSKA (reference sequence). The CDR3 covers 13 residues. The CDR3 here is CSAPTGAREKLFF. The CDR3 DNA reads as TGCAGTGCGCCGACAGGGGCTCGGGAAAAACTGTTTTTT.

J is TRBJ2-1 and V is TRBV15, with a weak D call TRBD2 (5 bases). This CDR3 is built from 15 residues. The ends were cut back, 7 bases at V and 3 bases at J, with 16 bases in the middle. Looked up from germline, CDR1 is LNHNV and CDR2 is YYDKDF (reference sequence). CDR3 nucleotide sequence: TGTGCCACCACTCGAAGAGGGAGCGTCTACAATGAGCAGTTCTTC. Protein product: CATTRRGSVYNEQFF.

This clonotype appeared many times. V is TRBV6-1 and J is TRBJ1-2; 7 bases are shared with TRBD1. Per germline, CDR1 MNHNS and CDR2 SASEGT. Germline trimming cut 7 bases from V and 4 bases from J; bases unmatched to any gene: 9. The CDR3 is 14 amino acids. CDR3 DNA: TGTGCCAGCAATCTTCCGGGACAGAGCTATGGCTACACCTTC. Translating gives CASNLPGQSYGYTF.

This clonotype was picked up a small number of times. The rearrangement joins TRBV7-9 to TRBJ2-1, with D tentatively TRBD1 (6 bases). Germline V gene data show CDR1 as SEHNR and CDR2 as FQNEAQ (reference sequence). The CDR3 is 14 residues long. The V gene lost 4 bases and the J gene lost 7 bases, with 14 bases spanning the gap. CDR3 bases: TGTGCCAGCAGCTCCAGGGGAATGAGGAATGAGCAGTTCTTC. The encoded protein is CASSSRGMRNEQFF.

This clonotype showed up many times. The rearrangement joins TRBV28 to TRBJ2-7; D might be TRBD2 (5 bases). CDR1 is MDHEN and CDR2 is SYDVKM in the germline V gene. V was pared by 6 bases and J by 3 bases, with 12 bases between. The CDR3 sequence is 13 residues long. The CDR3: CASSPGEHYEQYF. CDR3 coding DNA: TGTGCCAGCAGCCCCGGGGAGCACTACGAGCAGTACTTC.

The chain uses TRBV28 and TRBJ1-1; D remains unclear. V was shortened by 11 bases and J by 2 bases, with 9 bases between the two germline ends. The germline V gene has CDR1 MDHEN and CDR2 SYDVKM. The CDR3 is 11 amino acids. Here the CDR3 DNA reads TGTGCCGTGGCTAGAAACACTGAAGCTTTCTTT. It codes for CAVARNTEAFF.

There are many counts of this clonotype. The genes are TRBV6-1 and TRBJ1-5, with D uncertain. Germline-derived CDR1 and CDR2 are MNHNS and SASEGT. The CDR3 extends over 16 amino acids. The V end was cut by 2 bases, the J end by 2 bases, with 13 bases between. The CDR3 DNA is TGTGCCAGCAGTGAAATCGTGGATTTGGGCAATCAGCCCCAGCATTTT. Its protein is CASSEIVDLGNQPQHF.

The chain is built from TRBV19 and TRBJ2-1; no clear D. Trimming removed 3 bases from V and 0 bases from J, with 21 bases in between. The CDR3 is made up of 19 amino acids. CDR1 LNHDA and CDR2 SQIVND come from the germline V gene (reference sequence). The chain's CDR3 is CASSMVYRVTKSSYNEQFF. The DNA for the CDR3 is TGTGCCAGTAGTATGGTCTATCGAGTTACCAAGAGCTCCTACAATGAGCAGTTCTTC.

This clonotype has ten or more counts. This chain links TRBV6-1 with TRBJ2-7, with 12 bases identical to TRBD2. V trimming: 5 bases; J trimming: 4 bases; junction bases outside the gene matches: 12. Germline-derived CDR1 and CDR2 are MNHNS and SASEGT. The CDR3 extends over 17 amino acids. The CDR3, as DNA: TGTGCCAGCAGTCCCCTCGGACTAGCGGGAAGATGGTACGAGCAGTACTTC. Translating gives CASSPLGLAGRWYEQYF.

Ten or more counts support this clonotype. The gene calls are TRBV16 and TRBJ2-5; 7 bases align to TRBD1. CDR1 is KGHSY, CDR2 FQNENV, per germline. V gave up 5 bases and J gave up 2 bases; unmatched junction bases: 5. The CDR3 consists of 14 residues. The CDR3 loop reads CASSGQAGQETQYF. Here the CDR3 DNA reads TGTGCCAGCAGCGGACAGGCAGGGCAAGAGACCCAGTACTTC. Using reference TRBV16 and TRBJ2-5 for the parts outside the CDR3, the full variable domain is GEEVAQTPKHLVRGEGQKAKLYCAPIKGHSYVFWYQQVLKNEFKFLISFQNENVFDETGMPKERFSAKCLPNSPCSLEIQATKLEDSAVYFCASSGQAGQETQYFGPGTRLLVL.

The chain uses TRBV7-9 and TRBJ2-7, with D tentatively TRBD1 (6 bases). Trimming took 0 bases from V and 2 from J, leaving 23 bases between them. Germline-derived CDR1 and CDR2 are SEHNR and FQNEAQ (reference sequence). This CDR3 region has 19 residues. The CDR3 is CASSLATETGKPRAYEQYF. The CDR3 DNA sequence: TGTGCCAGCAGCTTAGCTACCGAAACAGGGAAGCCTCGAGCCTACGAGCAGTACTTC.